The 21 T cell receptor beta chains listed next were all sequenced from one sample in a study of blood T cell repertoires in COVID-19. Data came from immunoSEQ multiplex PCR; TCRdb stores just in-frame clones and leaves some out. The data show 300,000 to 400,000 clones, over 70% seen once. Input material: peripheral blood. Source of these receptors: a woman between 45 and 65 years old with COVID-19, enrolled during active disease.

V and J are TRBV19 and TRBJ2-7; 11 bases align to TRBD1. CDR3 length: 15 residues. The germline V gene has CDR1 LNHDA and CDR2 SQIVND (reference sequence). V dropped 5 bases and J dropped 1; count of bases not matched to a gene: 4. The CDR3 loop is CASSPGQGASYEQYF. In nucleotides, the CDR3 is TGTGCCAGTAGTCCAGGACAGGGGGCTTCCTACGAGCAGTACTTC. Combining the CDR3 with reference TRBV19 and TRBJ2-7 gives the whole variable domain DGGITQSPKYLFRKEGQNVTLSCEQNLNHDAMYWYRQDPGQGLRLIYYSQIVNDFQKGDIAEGYSVSREKKESFPLTVTSAQKNPTAFYLCASSPGQGASYEQYFGPGTRLTVT.

V is TRBV7-9 and J is TRBJ1-6, with D maybe TRBD1 (5 bases). The CDR3 loop spans 13 amino acids. V lost 7 bases, J lost 5 bases, and 9 bases lay in between. The germline CDR1 and CDR2 sequences are SEHNR and FQNEAQ (reference sequence). The CDR3: CASIPGDNSPLHF. The CDR3 coding sequence is TGTGCCAGCATCCCGGGGGATAATTCACCCCTCCACTTT. Combining the CDR3 with reference TRBV7-9 and TRBJ1-6 gives the whole variable domain DTGVSQNPRHKITKRGQNVTFRCDPISEHNRLYWYRQTLGQGPEFLTYFQNEAQLEKSRLLSDRFSAERPKGSFSTLEIQRTEQGDSAMYLCASIPGDNSPLHFGNGTRLTVT.

The genes are TRBV11-1 and TRBJ2-4; D perhaps matches TRBD2 (6 bases). The V gene's germline CDR1 is SGHAT and CDR2 FQDESV (reference sequence). The CDR3 is 13 amino acids. V gave up 5 bases and J gave up 2 bases, with 7 bases separating them. In DNA, the CDR3 is TGTGCCAGCAGCCGGGAGTCCAAAAACATTCAGTACTTC. Translating gives CASSRESKNIQYF.

This clone came up once. This chain uses TRBV5-8 with TRBJ1-1, with 9 positions matching TRBD1. With V trimmed by 2 bases and J by 5 bases, 16 bases remained unmatched. CDR3 length: 18 residues. Per the germline V gene, CDR1 is SGHTS and CDR2 is YDEGEE. The DNA for the CDR3 is TGTGCCAGCAGCTTTACCCGGGACAGGGATCTACTTAATACTGAAGCTTTCTTT. This sequence encodes CASSFTRDRDLLNTEAFF.

With regard to this clone: This specimen includes other DNA sequences encoding the same CDR3. The V gene is TRBV6-5, the J gene TRBJ1-3, with 8 bases identical to TRBD1. Germline V gene data show CDR1 as MNHEY and CDR2 as SVGAGI. With 5 bases clipped from V and 1 base from J, the junction kept 4 bases outside the gene matches. This CDR3 region has 15 residues. The CDR3 region is CASSRQGSSGNTIYF. The CDR3, as DNA: TGTGCCAGCAGTCGACAGGGGTCGTCTGGAAACACCATATATTTT.

This chain uses TRBV6-1 with TRBJ1-2; tentative D call: TRBD1 (5 bases). Between the trimmed V and J ends, which lost 3 bases and 7 bases, there was a span of 12 bases. The germline V gene encodes CDR1 MNHNS and CDR2 SASEGT. The CDR3 is made up of 13 amino acids. The CDR3 sequence: CASSEVAGSGYTF. For the CDR3, the DNA is TGTGCCAGCAGTGAGGTCGCAGGGTCTGGCTACACCTTC.

The V call is TRBV10-3, the J call TRBJ2-7; 11 bases are a match to TRBD2. Germline V lookup: CDR1 ENHRY, CDR2 SYGVKD. The length of the CDR3 is 13 residues. Unmatched junction bases numbered 3, after V lost 6 bases and J lost 5 bases. The CDR3 nucleotides are TGTGCCATCAGGGCGACTAGCGGGGACGAGCAGTACTTC. As protein: CAIRATSGDEQYF.

The CDR3 reads CSVEDLTPVNTEAFF. CDR3 DNA sequence: TGCAGCGTTGAAGATCTAACCCCCGTGAACACTGAAGCTTTCTTT. The chain links TRBV29-1 to TRBJ1-1, with D unresolved. Trimming cost V 0 bases and J 0 bases, with 11 bases left between them. The germline gives CDR1 SQVTM, CDR2 ANQGSEA. The CDR3 totals 15 residues.

The chain joins TRBV5-8 to TRBJ2-5; 9 bases map to TRBD1. V was pared by 3 bases and J by 6 bases, with 12 bases of the junction left unmatched. The CDR3 is 16 residues long. Per germline, CDR1 SGHTS and CDR2 YDEGEE. CDR3 in amino acids: CASSYPGTGSLQTQYF. The CDR3 region has the DNA TGTGCCAGCAGCTATCCCGGGACAGGGTCCCTCCAGACCCAGTACTTC.

CDR3 in DNA: TGTGCCTGCCAACCAGGGGGAGTCGGTCAGCCCCAGCATTTT. It encodes CACQPGGVGQPQHF. The chain is built from TRBV6-5 and TRBJ1-5; 7 positions agree with TRBD1. Germline CDR1 MNHEY, CDR2 SVGAGI. The CDR3 sequence is 14 residues long. Losses at the gene ends were 11 bases for V and 6 bases for J; bases not matched to a gene: 13.

This chain links TRBV5-1 with TRBJ1-4; 9 positions agree with TRBD1. The ends lost 7 bases at V and 1 base at J; junction bases unmatched: 17. Germline CDR1 is SGHRS and CDR2 is YFSETQ. This CDR3 spans 19 amino acids. In nucleotides, the CDR3 is TGCGCCAGCCCCCGGGACAGGGAAGAGCGACTGGGAACTAATGAAAAACTGTTTTTT. Protein sequence: CASPRDREERLGTNEKLFF.

The gene calls are TRBV2 and TRBJ2-2; D not certain. The CDR3 contains 15 residues. Trimming left V 5 bases short and J 1 base short, with 11 bases between. Germline loops: CDR1 SNHLY, CDR2 FYNNEI. The CDR3, as DNA: TGTGCCAGCAGTCCCTTTGCTAAGAACACCGGGGAGCTGTTTTTT. Its protein product is CASSPFAKNTGELFF.

This chain connects TRBV27 to TRBJ2-2; 10 bases agree with TRBD1. The V gene's germline CDR1 is MNHEY and CDR2 SMNVEV (reference sequence). The CDR3 has 15 amino acids. J lost 7 bases, V lost 4 bases, and 6 bases had no gene match. The CDR3 loop is CASSWDRGYVGELFF. For the CDR3, the DNA is TGTGCCAGCAGTTGGGACAGGGGCTATGTCGGGGAGCTGTTTTTT.

Only a few counts were recorded for this clone. V and J are TRBV5-1 and TRBJ1-3; D remains unclear. CDR1 and CDR2 from the germline V gene are SGHRS and YFSETQ. The V end lost 0 bases, the J end lost 2 bases, and 6 bases lay between the germline ends. The CDR3 totals 14 residues. CDR3 DNA: TGCGCCAGCAGCTTGGGAGGAGCTGGAAACACCATATATTTT. Its protein is CASSLGGAGNTIYF.

Remarks on this clone: The same CDR3 also results from other DNA sequences found in this sample. This sequence joins TRBV30 and TRBJ2-2; D perhaps matches TRBD1 (6 bases). The germline CDR1 and CDR2 sequences are GTSNPN and SVGIG (reference sequence). The CDR3 is 13 amino acids. The germline V and J ends were trimmed by 3 bases and 3 bases, with 8 bases remaining between them. For the CDR3, the DNA is TGTGCCTGGAGCAGGGGATACACCGGGGAGCTGTTTTTT. Its translation is CAWSRGYTGELFF.

The chain carries TRBV27 and TRBJ2-5, with 16 bases identical to TRBD2. V lost 6 bases and J lost 5; bases outside the gene matches: 9. There are 17 residues in the CDR3. Looked up from germline, CDR1 is MNHEY and CDR2 is SMNVEV (reference sequence). The CDR3 sequence is CASSSGGLAGGVETQYF. The CDR3 DNA reads as TGTGCCAGCAGCTCTGGGGGACTAGCGGGAGGGGTGGAGACCCAGTACTTC.

The chain couples TRBV18 to TRBJ1-2, with D unclear. The CDR3 extends over 15 amino acids. V was cut by 3 bases and J by 7 bases, with 18 bases left in between. CDR1 is KGHSH, CDR2 LQKENI, per germline. CDR3 bases: TGTGCCAGCTCACCCCCACTCAAACCTGGTGGTGGCTACACCTTC. Translated: CASSPPLKPGGGYTF. The variable domain in full, with the rest retrieved from reference TRBV18 and TRBJ1-2, is NAGVMQNPRHLVRRRGQEARLRCSPMKGHSHVYWYRQLPEEGLKFMVYLQKENIIDESGMPKERFSAEFPKEGPSILRIQQVVRGDSAAYFCASSPPLKPGGGYTFGSGTRLTVV.

This chain uses TRBV7-6 with TRBJ2-7; 8 nucleotides line up with TRBD2. With 5 bases clipped from V and 2 bases from J, the junction kept 8 bases outside the gene matches. The CDR3 covers 15 residues. Germline CDR1 is SGHVS and CDR2 is FNYEAQ. CDR3 bases: TGTGCCAGCAGCGCCACTAGCGGAGGCGCCTACGAGCAGTACTTC. Translated, it gives CASSATSGGAYEQYF.

This sequence joins TRBV7-8 and TRBJ1-2, with TRBD1 matching 7 bases. The CDR3 spans 18 residues. The junction had 14 bases not matched to a gene; V was cut back by 3 bases and J by 1 base. Germline CDR1 is SGHVS and CDR2 is FQNEAQ. CDR3 DNA: TGTGCCAGCAGCTTTGCTCACTCACCCACAGGGGATAACTATGGCTACACCTTC. It codes for CASSFAHSPTGDNYGYTF.

The V call is TRBV3-1 (or the pseudogene TRBV3-2), the J call TRBJ2-5, with a possible D match to TRBD1 (6 bases). The CDR3 length is 12 residues. The germline V and J ends were trimmed by 1 base and 7 bases, with 7 bases remaining between them. Germline CDR1 is LGHDT and CDR2 is YNNKEL (reference sequence). The CDR3 is CASSQGGGTQYF. CDR3 coding DNA: TGTGCCAGCAGCCAAGGAGGGGGGACCCAGTACTTC.

The CDR3 nucleotides are TGTGCCACAGCCGACAGGGAATATAACACTGAAGCTTTCTTT. Translated: CATADREYNTEAFF. The chain has TRBV10-3 and TRBJ1-1, with 7 bases aligning to TRBD1. Per the germline V gene, CDR1 is ENHRY and CDR2 is SYGVKD. The V and J ends lost 10 bases and 2 bases, in that order; junction bases with no gene match: 10. The CDR3 runs to 14 residues.